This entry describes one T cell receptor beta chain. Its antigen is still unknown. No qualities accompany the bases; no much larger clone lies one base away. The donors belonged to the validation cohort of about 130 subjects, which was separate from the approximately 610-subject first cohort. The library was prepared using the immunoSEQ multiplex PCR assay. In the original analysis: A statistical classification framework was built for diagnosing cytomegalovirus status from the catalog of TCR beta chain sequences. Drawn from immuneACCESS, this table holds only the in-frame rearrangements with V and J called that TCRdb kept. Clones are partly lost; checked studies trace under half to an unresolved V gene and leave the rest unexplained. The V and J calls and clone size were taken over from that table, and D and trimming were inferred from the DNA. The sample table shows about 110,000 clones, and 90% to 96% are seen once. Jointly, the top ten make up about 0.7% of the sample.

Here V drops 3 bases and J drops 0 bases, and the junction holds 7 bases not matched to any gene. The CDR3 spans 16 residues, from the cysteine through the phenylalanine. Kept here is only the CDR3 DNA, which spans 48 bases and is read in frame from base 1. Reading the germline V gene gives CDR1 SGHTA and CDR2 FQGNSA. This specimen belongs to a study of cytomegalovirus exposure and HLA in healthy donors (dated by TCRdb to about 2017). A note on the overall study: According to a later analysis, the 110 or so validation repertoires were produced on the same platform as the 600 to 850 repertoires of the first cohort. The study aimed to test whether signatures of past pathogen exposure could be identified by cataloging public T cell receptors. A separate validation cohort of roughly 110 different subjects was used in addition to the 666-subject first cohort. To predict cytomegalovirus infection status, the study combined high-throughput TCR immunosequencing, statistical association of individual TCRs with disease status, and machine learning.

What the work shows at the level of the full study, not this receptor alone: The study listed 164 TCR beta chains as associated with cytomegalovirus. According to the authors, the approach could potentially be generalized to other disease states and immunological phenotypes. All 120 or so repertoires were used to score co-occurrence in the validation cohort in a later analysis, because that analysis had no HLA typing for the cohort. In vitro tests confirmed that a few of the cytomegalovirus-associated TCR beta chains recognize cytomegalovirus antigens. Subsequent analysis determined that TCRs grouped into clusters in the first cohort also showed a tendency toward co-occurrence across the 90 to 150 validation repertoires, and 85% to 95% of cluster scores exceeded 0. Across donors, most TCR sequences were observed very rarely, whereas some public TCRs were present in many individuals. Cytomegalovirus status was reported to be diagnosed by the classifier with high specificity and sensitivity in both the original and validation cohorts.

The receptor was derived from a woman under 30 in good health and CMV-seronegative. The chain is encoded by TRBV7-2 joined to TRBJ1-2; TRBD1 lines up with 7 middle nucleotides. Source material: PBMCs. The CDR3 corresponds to CASSFLGTEANYGYTF. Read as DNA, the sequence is TGTGCCAGCAGCTTTTTAGGGACAGAAGCTAACTATGGCTACACCTTC.